This T cell receptor (beta chain) was captured by sequencing in a study of shared clonotypes between healthy human individuals. It was across several immunoSEQ plates that each subset's genomic DNA was evenly split. For sorted subsets, 150 to 200 ng DNA per replicate equaled roughly 29,000 T cell genomes. Assay: immunoSEQ multiplex PCR; the TCRdb copy retains only in-frame clones and omits some. The sample records approximately 1.5 million clones, approximately 98% being singletons. V dropped 6 bases and J dropped 5; count of bases not matched to a gene: 8. The germline V gene has CDR1 KGHSH and CDR2 LQKENI. The CDR3 sequence is 14 residues long. Each donor was a Caucasian adult residing in Nashville, Tennessee. Study-level results: When compared with the clonotypes that were shared by all four sorted-subset donors, the non-shared clonotypes turned out to have lower generation probabilities.

In this sample, this clone turned up once. The target antigen is unknown. Material: naive CD4+ T cells sorted from blood. Subset: CD45RA+ positively selected. V gene TRBV18 combines with J gene TRBJ2-7; 9 nucleotides align to TRBD1. The receptor was derived from a man aged 25 to 45 in good health. CDR3 loop: CASSARTGVDEQYF. In DNA form, the CDR3 reads TGTGCCAGCTCTGCCAGGACAGGGGTGGACGAGCAGTACTTC.